Below are 2 T cell receptor beta chains sequenced from a single sample in a study of T cell repertoires in aging, cancer and after chemotherapy (dated 2019 in TCRdb). TCRdb shows the sequencer as Illumina MiSeq. Multiplex touch-down PCR with a mixed TRB-A/B primer pool was used to amplify rearranged TRB sequences covering the V, D and J segments. Clones were called with MiXCR by TCRdb after fastp trimmed the public reads at Q25, and only in-frame beta chains were retained. Each entry is one CDR3 protein sequence, shown with its most common DNA and genes. The table for this sample lists approximately 9,500 distinct CDR3 sequences; less than 30% of them were counted only once. Over 1% of the sample belongs to the ten largest clones. TCR beta rearrangements were amplified from genomic DNA isolated from peripheral blood, not from sorted cells or RNA. Sequenced: blood. These receptors came from a human donor in good health.

The chain recombines TRBV24-1 with TRBJ1-5; the D gene is possibly TRBD1 (5 bases). The CDR3 totals 18 residues. The germline gives CDR1 KGHDR, CDR2 SFDVKD. Trimming removed 3 bases from V and 0 bases from J, with 17 bases in between. The CDR3 reads CATSDVGTDHNSNQPQHF. In DNA form, the CDR3 reads TGTGCCACCAGTGATGTAGGGACCGATCACAATAGCAATCAGCCCCAGCATTTT.

This clonotype is categorized as medium-sized. J is TRBJ2-1 and V is TRBV29-1; TRBD2 matches at 7 bases. The CDR3 covers 14 residues. The V gene end was trimmed by 4 bases and the J gene end by 2 bases; junction bases not matched to a gene: 5. Germline values: CDR1 SQVTM, CDR2 ANQGSEA. The chain's CDR3 is CSVVGGEPYNEQFF. CDR3 sequence (DNA): TGCAGCGTTGTGGGAGGGGAACCCTACAATGAGCAGTTCTTC.